This is a list of T cell receptor beta chains from one sample in a study of read filtering for tumor transcriptome and immune sequencing. TCRdb called the reads again in MiXCR, with one record for every CDR3 protein. Of some 40,000 distinct CDR3 sequences listed, approximately 15% are singletons. The specimen was a population of CD138-negative cells sorted from bone marrow. Source of these receptors: a donor at least 40 years old with multiple myeloma. Both conserved end residues are part of each CDR3. The D gene is left open where the match is weak. The listing skips clone size in some rows; elsewhere it reads once, few, many or a size class.

>TRBJ1-1|TRBV7-9|many|-
CASSRAGEGSGGAEAFF
TGTGCCAGCAGCCGCGCGGGTGAGGGGTCCGGTGGAGCTGAAGCTTTCTTT
>TRBJ2-3|TRBV24-1|many|-
CATSRALRADTQYF
TGTGCCACCAGTAGGGCTCTTCGTGCAGATACGCAGTATTTT
>TRBJ2-1|TRBV28|large|-
CASSLSTITFDEQFF
TGTGCCAGCAGTTTGTCCACAATTACGTTCGATGAGCAGTTCTTC
>TRBJ2-6|TRBV7-9|many|-
CASSLDSGANVLTF
TGTGCCAGCAGCTTAGACTCTGGGGCCAACGTCCTGACTTTC
>TRBJ1-1|TRBV11-2|many|-
CASSRNPSSTEAFF
TGTGCCAGCAGCCGTAACCCCAGCAGCACTGAAGCTTTCTTT
>TRBJ1-5|TRBV27|many|TRBD1
CASRGTVHQPQHF
TGTGCCAGCAGGGGGACAGTTCATCAGCCCCAGCATTTT
>TRBJ2-7|TRBV7-2|many|-
CASSRTEKRYEQYF
TGTGCCAGCAGCCGTACCGAGAAGCGGTACGAGCAGTACTTC
>TRBJ2-1|TRBV12-5|medium-sized|TRBD1
CASALSGGEQFF
TGTGCTAGTGCCCTCTCAGGGGGTGAGCAGTTCTTC
>TRBJ2-3|TRBV9|many|-
CASSVESDTQYF
TGTGCCAGCAGCGTAGAGTCAGATACGCAGTATTTT
>TRBJ2-7|TRBV19|many|TRBD1
CASTPTGTSYEQYF
TGTGCCAGTACTCCGACAGGGACCTCCTACGAGCAGTACTTC
>TRBJ2-5|TRBV20-1|many|-
CSARALDRQETQYF
TGCAGTGCTAGAGCCCTGGACAGACAAGAGACCCAGTACTTC
>TRBJ2-1|TRBV11-2|many|TRBD2
CASSLPRSGGDSYNEQFF
TGTGCCAGCAGCTTACCCCGTAGCGGGGGGGACTCCTACAATGAGCAGTTCTTC
>TRBJ2-1|TRBV7-9|many|-
CASSQGVGRSSYNEQFF
TGTGCCAGCAGTCAGGGTGTAGGTAGGAGCTCCTACAATGAGCAGTTCTTC
>TRBJ1-1|TRBV12-3/TRBV12-4|few|TRBD1
CASSAGQKNTEAFF
TGTGCCAGCAGTGCGGGACAGAAGAACACTGAAGCTTTCTTT
>TRBJ2-5|TRBV29-1|many|-
CSADLAFQETQYF
TGCAGCGCCGACCTGGCGTTCCAAGAGACCCAGTACTTC
>TRBJ2-7|TRBV20-1|many|TRBD2
CSDGLVGPSYSYEQYF
TGCAGTGATGGACTAGTAGGGCCGAGTTATTCCTACGAGCAGTACTTC
>TRBJ1-6|TRBV27|few|-
CASSPLGNPLHF
TGTGCCAGCAGTCCCCTCGGGAACCCCCTCCACTTT
>TRBJ2-3|TRBV20-1|-|-
CSAIGPNTDTQYF
TGCAGTGCGATTGGACCAAACACAGATACGCAGTATTTT